These T cell receptor beta chains were read from a single sample in a study of blood T cells in healthy people across ages. TCRdb re-called the 5' RACE reads with MiXCR, one entry per CDR3 protein. In the table there are 600,000 to 800,000 distinct CDR3 sequences, 52% of which are singletons. The specimen was blood. These receptors were collected from an elderly woman in good health. The CDR3 runs from the conserved cysteine through the conserved F or W. D genes are given only for firm matches. Clone size is given for some rows only: seen once, a few or many times, or a class if the clone is expanded.

d_gene	v_gene	abundance	j_gene	CDR3aa	CDR3nt
NA	TRBV27	NA	TRBJ1-2	CASRPMSGPHSANYGYTF	TGTGCCAGCAGGCCTATGTCGGGGCCTCACTCTGCTAACTATGGCTACACCTTC
TRBD2	TRBV10-3	NA	TRBJ2-1	CAISEPGLAGGPYNEQFF	TGTGCCATCAGTGAGCCTGGACTAGCGGGGGGGCCCTACAATGAGCAGTTCTTC
TRBD2	TRBV4-2	many	TRBJ2-7	CASSQALAGDEKGEQYF	TGTGCCAGCAGCCAAGCACTAGCGGGAGATGAGAAAGGCGAGCAGTACTTC
NA	TRBV4-1	many	TRBJ2-1	CASSQDGSNEQFF	TGCGCCAGCAGCCAAGATGGCAGCAATGAGCAGTTCTTC
TRBD2	TRBV5-1	NA	TRBJ2-7	CASSLGTSGTGGSDEQYF	TGCGCCAGCAGCTTGGGGACTAGCGGGACTGGGGGGAGTGATGAGCAGTACTTC
TRBD1	TRBV7-2	NA	TRBJ1-1	CASSSRGGNTEAFF	TGTGCCAGCAGCTCCAGGGGGGGAAACACTGAAGCTTTCTTT
NA	TRBV5-1	many	TRBJ2-5	CASSLNLDTLPHYKQYF	TGCGCCAGCAGCCTCAATCTCGACACCTTGCCCCACTACAAGCAGTACTTC
NA	TRBV21-1	NA	TRBJ2-1	CASSPMGLAEQFF	TGTGCCAGCAGCCCCATGGGCCTAGCGGAACAGTTCTTC
NA	TRBV5-1	NA	TRBJ2-5	CASRSTPQETQYF	TGCGCCTCCCGGAGCACTCCTCAAGAGACCCAGTACTTC
NA	TRBV5-1	many	TRBJ2-7	CASSLGLTSSYEQYF	TGCGCCAGCAGCTTGGGTCTAACGAGCTCCTACGAGCAGTACTTC
NA	TRBV9	NA	TRBJ2-1	CASSVDGGNEQFF	TGTGCCAGCAGCGTAGATGGGGGAAATGAGCAGTTCTTC